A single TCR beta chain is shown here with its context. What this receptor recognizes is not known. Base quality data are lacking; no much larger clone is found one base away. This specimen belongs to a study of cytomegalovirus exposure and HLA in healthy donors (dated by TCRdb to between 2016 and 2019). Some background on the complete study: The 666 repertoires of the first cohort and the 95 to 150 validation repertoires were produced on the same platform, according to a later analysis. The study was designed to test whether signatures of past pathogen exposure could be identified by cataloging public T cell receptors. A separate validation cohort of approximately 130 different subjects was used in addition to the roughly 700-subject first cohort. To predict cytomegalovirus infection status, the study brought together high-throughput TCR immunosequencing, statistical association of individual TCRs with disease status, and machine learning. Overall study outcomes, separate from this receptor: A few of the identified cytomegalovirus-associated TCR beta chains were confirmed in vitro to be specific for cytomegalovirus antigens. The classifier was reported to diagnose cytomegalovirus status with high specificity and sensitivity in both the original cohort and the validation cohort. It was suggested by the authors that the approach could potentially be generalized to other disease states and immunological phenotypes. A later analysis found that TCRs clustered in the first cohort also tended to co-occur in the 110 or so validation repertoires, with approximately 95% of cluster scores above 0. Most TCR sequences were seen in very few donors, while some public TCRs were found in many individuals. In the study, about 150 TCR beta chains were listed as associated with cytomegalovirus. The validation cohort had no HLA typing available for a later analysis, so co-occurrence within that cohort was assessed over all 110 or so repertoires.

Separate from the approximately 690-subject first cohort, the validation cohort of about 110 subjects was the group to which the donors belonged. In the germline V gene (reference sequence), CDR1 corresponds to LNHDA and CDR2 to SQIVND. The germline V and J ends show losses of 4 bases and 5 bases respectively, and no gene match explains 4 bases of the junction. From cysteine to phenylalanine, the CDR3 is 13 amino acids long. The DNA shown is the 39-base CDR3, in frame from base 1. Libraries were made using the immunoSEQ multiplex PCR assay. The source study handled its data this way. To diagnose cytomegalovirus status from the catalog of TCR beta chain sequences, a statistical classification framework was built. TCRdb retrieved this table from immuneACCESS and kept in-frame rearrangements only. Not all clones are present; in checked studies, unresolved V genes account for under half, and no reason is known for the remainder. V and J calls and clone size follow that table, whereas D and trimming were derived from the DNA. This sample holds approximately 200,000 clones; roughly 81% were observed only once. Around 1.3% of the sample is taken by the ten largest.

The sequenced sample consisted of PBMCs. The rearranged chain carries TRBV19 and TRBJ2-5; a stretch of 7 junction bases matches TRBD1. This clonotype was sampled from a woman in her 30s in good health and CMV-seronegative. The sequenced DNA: TGTGCCAGTAGTAAGGGGGCCAGGGAGACCCAGTACTTC. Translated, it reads CASSKGARETQYF. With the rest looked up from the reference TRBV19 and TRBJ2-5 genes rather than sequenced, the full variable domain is DGGITQSPKYLFRKEGQNVTLSCEQNLNHDAMYWYRQDPGQGLRLIYYSQIVNDFQKGDIAEGYSVSREKKESFPLTVTSAQKNPTAFYLCASSKGARETQYFGPGTRLLVL.